These 8 T cell receptor beta chains were sequenced from one sample in a study of shared clonotypes between healthy human individuals. Libraries were prepared by immunoSEQ multiplex PCR; TCRdb keeps only in-frame clonotypes and omits some of them. The repertoire has under 1,100,000 clones, approximately 68% of them found once; the top ten carry approximately 1.5%. Sequencing was carried out using memory CD4+ T cells sorted from blood. Subset in this sample: CD45RA-negative fraction. Source of these receptors: a young man in good health.

The chain links TRBV30 to TRBJ1-1; 7 positions agree with TRBD1. Germline V gene sequence: CDR1 GTSNPN, CDR2 SVGIG (reference sequence). The CDR3 is made up of 14 amino acids. With V trimmed by 2 bases and J by 1 base, 4 bases remained unmatched. CDR3 in DNA: TGTGCCTGGAGTAGTGACAGGGCGAACACTGAAGCTTTCTTT. Its protein product is CAWSSDRANTEAFF.

The V gene is TRBV29-1, the J gene TRBJ2-5; 7 nucleotides agree with TRBD1. The J call may be mistaken, given a closer DNA end match to TRBJ2-7. The CDR3 loop spans 12 amino acids. Germline V gene sequence: CDR1 SQVTM, CDR2 ANQGSEA. CDR3: CSGTGDSYEQYF. CDR3 DNA: TGCAGCGGTACAGGGGACTCCTACGAGCAGTACTTC.

The chain links TRBV6-6 to TRBJ2-7, with D perhaps given as TRBD1 or TRBD2 (5 bases each). V lost 6 bases and J 10 bases, leaving 13 bases between the germline ends. The germline V gene encodes CDR1 MNHNY and CDR2 SVGAGI (reference sequence). This CDR3 contains 11 residues. This chain's CDR3 is CASSPGPRQYF. The CDR3 bases are TGTGCCAGCAGCCCGGGACCCCGTCAGTACTTC.

On this clone itself: The sample carries other DNA sequences with the same CDR3. The genes are TRBV7-9 and TRBJ2-5; 7 bases are shared with TRBD1. Germline assignment: CDR1 SEHNR and CDR2 FQNEAQ (reference sequence). V dropped 0 bases and J dropped 5; count of bases not matched to a gene: 0. The CDR3 length is 13 residues. The CDR3 is CASSLAGGETQYF. The CDR3 DNA reads as TGTGCCAGCAGCTTAGCAGGGGGCGAGACCCAGTACTTC.

The J gene is TRBJ2-1, the V gene TRBV5-4; D perhaps matches TRBD2 (5 bases). V lost 5 bases to trimming and J lost 0 bases, with 18 bases between them. The germline V gene has CDR1 SGHNT and CDR2 YYREEE (reference sequence). This CDR3 is built from 17 residues. DNA of the CDR3: TGTGCCAGCAGTGGTGAGGGTCGGGTATTCTCCTACAATGAGCAGTTCTTC. Translated: CASSGEGRVFSYNEQFF.

The chain uses TRBV2 and TRBJ2-7, with 7 bases lining up with TRBD1. Germline-derived CDR1 and CDR2 are SNHLY and FYNNEI. After removal of 7 bases from V and 5 bases from J, the junction contained 11 bases not matched to a gene. The CDR3 consists of 14 residues. For the CDR3, the DNA is TGTGCCAGCACCTGGCAGGGGGTTCGGGACGAGCAGTACTTC. Protein: CASTWQGVRDEQYF.

The chain joins TRBV15 to TRBJ2-2; no definite D call. CDR1 LNHNV and CDR2 YYDKDF come from the germline V gene (reference sequence). The CDR3 has 13 amino acids. The germline V and J ends were trimmed by 5 bases and 5 bases, with 9 bases remaining between them. CDR3 coding DNA: TGTGCCACCAGCGGTCCACGGACCGGGGAGCTGTTTTTT. As protein: CATSGPRTGELFF.

The chain is built from TRBV14 and TRBJ1-4, with a tentative D call TRBD1 (6 bases). CDR1 and CDR2 (germline): SGHDN, FVKESK. The CDR3 totals 16 residues. With 0 bases removed from V and 1 base from J, the gap between germline ends came to 9 bases. CDR3 residues: CASSQETGLTNEKLFF. The CDR3 nucleotides read TGTGCCAGCAGCCAAGAAACAGGGTTAACTAATGAAAAACTGTTTTTT.